This T cell receptor (beta chain) comes out of a study of blood T cell repertoires in COVID-19. About the study: The United States, Italy and Spain were the sources of the acute and convalescent COVID-19 samples. Sources were T cells, B-cell-depleted T cells, or PBMCs; the material itself was cDNA or gDNA.

The ends were cut back, 4 bases at V and 1 base at J, with 8 bases in the middle. CDR3 length: 13 residues. CDR1 is SGDLS and CDR2 is YYNGEE in the germline V gene. Study processing details: Amplification of reference gene primers provided the estimated nucleated cell counts. The data were produced by immunoSEQ multiplex PCR, yet TCRdb's version contains in-frame clones alone and is incomplete. V, J and clone size are those of that table, while D and trimming were read from the DNA. The sample holds about 340,000 clones, around 83% seen once. The sequence was collected from a young man with active or convalescent COVID-19. The rearrangement joins TRBV9 to TRBJ1-1; D unclear. The material sequenced was peripheral blood. The DNA of the CDR3 is TGTGCCAGCAGCTTCGAGGGGAACACTGAAGCTTTCTTT. Its protein is CASSFEGNTEAFF. The complete variable domain, with remaining parts taken from reference TRBV9 and TRBJ1-1, reads DSGVTQTPKHLITATGQRVTLRCSPRSGDLSVYWYQQSLDQGLQFLIQYYNGEERAKGNILERFSAQQFPDLHSELNLSSLELGDSALYFCASSFEGNTEAFFGQGTRLTVV.